The 28 T cell receptor beta chains reported below all come from one sample, sequenced in a study of blood T cells in healthy people across ages. The authors ran a second PCR of roughly 6 to 12 cycles using a sample-barcoded 5' primer and a J-beta primer mix. TCRdb re-called the 5' RACE reads with MiXCR, one entry per CDR3 protein. The sample records hundreds of thousands of distinct CDR3 sequences, approximately 48% being singletons. The sample comprised blood. These receptors were taken from a man aged 60-69 years in good health.

CDR3 sequence reads: CASSSGIGGGTYEQYF. The DNA for the CDR3 is TGTGCCAGCAGTTCCGGCATAGGGGGGGGGACCTACGAGCAGTACTTC. This chain joins TRBV27 and TRBJ2-7; D possibly corresponds to TRBD2 (7 bases). There are 16 residues in the CDR3. Trimming left V 4 bases short and J 2 bases short, with 18 bases between. The germline gives CDR1 MNHEY, CDR2 SMNVEV (reference sequence).

The chain employs TRBV7-2 and TRBJ2-1; D is uncertain. This CDR3 has 15 residues. Germline V gives CDR1 SGHTA, CDR2 FQGNSA. Between the trimmed V and J ends, which lost 5 bases and 4 bases, there was a span of 15 bases. The CDR3 loop reads CASSLSGWGYNEQFF. CDR3 DNA sequence: TGTGCCAGCAGCCTATCCGGTTGGGGTTACAATGAGCAGTTCTTC.

The V call is TRBV5-5, the J call TRBJ2-1; tentative D call: TRBD2 (6 bases). This CDR3 comprises 12 residues. Germline lookup yields CDR1 SGHKS and CDR2 YYEKEE (reference sequence). Trimming took 0 bases from V and 10 from J, leaving 8 bases between them. In nucleotides, the CDR3 is TGTGCCAGCAGCTTGGACGGGAGAGAGCAGTTCTTC. This translates into CASSLDGREQFF.

This clonotype was seen only a few times. This chain uses TRBV7-9 with TRBJ2-1, with 11 bases lining up with TRBD2. Losses at the gene ends were 5 bases for V and 6 bases for J; bases not matched to a gene: 9. There are 16 residues in the CDR3. The germline gives CDR1 SEHNR, CDR2 FQNEAQ (reference sequence). CDR3 region: CASSPILAGALNEQFF. The CDR3 region has the DNA TGTGCCAGCAGCCCCATACTAGCGGGGGCCCTCAATGAGCAGTTCTTC.

A few counts support this clonotype. The rearrangement joins TRBV4-3 to TRBJ1-1; maybe TRBD1 (5 bases). V shed 0 bases and J shed 8 bases, with 19 bases lying between them. The CDR3 is made up of 16 amino acids. CDR1 LGHNA and CDR2 YSLEER come from the germline V gene. The CDR3 loop reads CASSQDGAGGHEEAFF. The CDR3 bases are TGCGCCAGCAGCCAAGATGGGGCAGGAGGCCATGAGGAAGCTTTCTTT.

Worth noting for this clonotype: Being one base from a much bigger clone, this may be a read error. The rearrangement links TRBV13 to TRBJ1-1, with D perhaps matching TRBD1 (5 bases). This CDR3 contains 14 residues. The V end was cut by 3 bases, the J end by 1 base, with 9 bases between. The V gene's germline CDR1 is PRHDT and CDR2 FYEKMQ (reference sequence). The chain's CDR3 is CASSLGLQNTEAFF. The CDR3 DNA is TGTGCCAGCAGCTTGGGACTTCAGAACACTGAAGCTTTCTTT.

The rearrangement joins TRBV5-1 to TRBJ1-1; D gene ambiguous. The germline gives CDR1 SGHRS, CDR2 YFSETQ. CDR3 size: 13 residues. Trimming left V 0 bases short and J 7 bases short, with 10 bases between. DNA for the CDR3: TGCGCCAGCAGCTTGGACCGCATCGATGAAGCTTTCTTT. This encodes CASSLDRIDEAFF.

V and J are TRBV20-1 and TRBJ2-1; D could derive from TRBD1 or TRBD2 (5 bases each). Per the germline V gene, CDR1 is DFQATT and CDR2 is SNEGSKA (reference sequence). V lost 6 bases, J lost 13 bases, and 19 bases lay in between. There are 12 residues in the CDR3. The CDR3 loop reads CSALGLVGTQFF. The CDR3 region has the DNA TGCAGTGCCTTAGGACTGGTAGGGACCCAGTTCTTC.

The V and J genes are TRBV9 and TRBJ2-3; D remains unclear. The CDR3 runs to 13 residues. Trimming left V 3 bases short and J 2 bases short, with 7 bases between. CDR1 and CDR2 from the germline V gene are SGDLS and YYNGEE. CDR3 residues: CASSALTTDTQYF. In nucleotides, the CDR3 is TGTGCCAGCAGCGCCCTCACCACAGATACGCAGTATTTT.

This chain links TRBV6-5 with TRBJ2-2; tentative D call: TRBD2 (6 bases). Between the trimmed V and J ends, which lost 6 bases and 0 bases, there was a span of 11 bases. CDR1 is MNHEY and CDR2 is SVGAGI in the germline V gene. The CDR3 totals 15 residues. The CDR3 here is CASRTRGANTGELFF. The CDR3 DNA follows: TGTGCCAGCAGGACTAGGGGTGCGAACACCGGGGAGCTGTTTTTT.

The chain is built from TRBV27 and TRBJ2-5; TRBD1 matches 8 bases. This CDR3 spans 14 amino acids. V was clipped by 5 bases and J by 5 bases; unmatched bases: 7. CDR1 is MNHEY, CDR2 SMNVEV, per germline (reference sequence). For the CDR3, the DNA is TGTGCCAGCAGTCTTTCGACAGGGGCTGAGACCCAGTACTTC. Amino acids: CASSLSTGAETQYF.

V is TRBV24-1 and J is TRBJ2-1; 8 nucleotides align to TRBD1. V was clipped by 3 bases and J by 5 bases; unmatched bases: 8. CDR3 length: 16 amino acids. The germline V gene encodes CDR1 KGHDR and CDR2 SFDVKD. Here the CDR3 DNA reads TGTGCCACCAGTGATCGGGGACAGGAGATAGACAATGAGCAGTTCTTC. Encoded protein: CATSDRGQEIDNEQFF.

The chain has TRBV12-3 or TRBV12-4 and TRBJ2-3; 7 nucleotides align to TRBD2. Trimming removed 3 bases from V and 0 bases from J; junction bases left unmatched: 9. This CDR3 has 17 amino acids. CDR3 bases: TGTGCCAGCAGTTTGAGGGAGGGTCCAACTAGCACAGATACGCAGTATTTT. It specifies CASSLREGPTSTDTQYF.

This clonotype occurred a few times. The rearrangement uses TRBV20-1 and TRBJ2-5; D gene ambiguous. V lost 5 bases and J 0 bases, leaving 13 bases between the germline ends. CDR3 length: 14 residues. The germline gives CDR1 DFQATT, CDR2 SNEGSKA (reference sequence). The CDR3 sequence: CSAPTVRYQETQYF. CDR3 in DNA: TGCAGTGCTCCTACGGTCAGGTACCAAGAGACCCAGTACTTC.

There are a few counts of this clonotype. V is TRBV5-1 and J is TRBJ2-1; 7 bases fit TRBD1. CDR3 length equals 15 residues. The V and J ends lost 3 bases and 6 bases, in that order; junction bases with no gene match: 9. The germline V gene encodes CDR1 SGHRS and CDR2 YFSETQ. In DNA form, the CDR3 reads TGCGCCAGCAGCTCCGGGACAGTCGATTCCAATGAGCAGTTCTTC. It yields the protein CASSSGTVDSNEQFF. The full variable domain, completed using reference TRBV5-1 and TRBJ2-1, is KAGVTQTPRYLIKTRGQQVTLSCSPISGHRSVSWYQQTPGQGLQFLFEYFSETQRNKGNFPGRFSGRQFSNSRSEMNVSTLELGDSALYLCASSSGTVDSNEQFFGPGTRLTVL.

This clonotype was seen a few times. The chain recombines TRBV28 with TRBJ2-7, with 9 bases that match TRBD1. In germline, CDR1 is MDHEN, CDR2 SYDVKM. Trimming removed 4 bases from V and 2 bases from J; junction bases left unmatched: 9. This CDR3 comprises 16 residues. This CDR3 reads CASSSSDRGLAYEQYF. CDR3 nucleotide sequence: TGTGCCAGCAGTTCCTCGGACAGGGGCTTGGCCTACGAGCAGTACTTC.

The V gene is TRBV4-3, the J gene TRBJ1-2; D is unresolved. CDR3 length: 14 residues. V was trimmed by 0 bases and J by 1 base, leaving 6 bases between them. The germline gives CDR1 LGHNA, CDR2 YSLEER. CDR3 DNA: TGCGCCAGCAGCCAAGATGAGGGTAACTATGGCTACACCTTC. Its protein is CASSQDEGNYGYTF.

The chain recombines TRBV24-1 with TRBJ2-1; D is perhaps TRBD2 (5 bases). The CDR3 is made up of 15 amino acids. V gave up 4 bases and J gave up 12 bases, with 21 bases separating them. Germline assignment: CDR1 KGHDR and CDR2 SFDVKD. The CDR3: CATSDGGGLQSGQFF. The CDR3 bases are TGTGCCACCAGTGACGGAGGTGGCCTCCAATCCGGGCAGTTCTTC.

The rearrangement joins TRBV3-1 to TRBJ2-7; unclear D gene. CDR1 and CDR2 from the germline V gene are LGHDT and YNNKEL (reference sequence). The CDR3 extends over 13 amino acids. V was clipped by 1 base and J by 5 bases, with 9 bases between them. The DNA of the CDR3 is TGTGCCAGCAGCCAAGGACTGGGCAACGAGCAGTACTTC. Translation gives CASSQGLGNEQYF.

Points on this clonotype: One end of the junction varies from germline; a read error may be responsible. J is TRBJ2-7 and V is TRBV27; TRBD1 matches 7 bases. The germline gives CDR1 MNHEY, CDR2 SMNVEV (reference sequence). There are 14 residues in the CDR3. The DNA of the CDR3 is TGTGCCAGCAATTTATACAGGGGAACCTACGAGCAGTACTTC. Translation gives CASNLYRGTYEQYF.

This chain connects TRBV12-3 or TRBV12-4 to TRBJ2-7; TRBD1 matches at 9 bases. The J call is in doubt because the DNA end fits TRBJ2-5 better. This CDR3 comprises 14 residues. This CDR3 is CASSSLDRGETQYF. For the CDR3, the DNA is TGTGCCAGCAGTTCCCTGGACAGGGGAGAGACCCAGTACTTC.

The table lists this clonotype with a few counts. The rearrangement joins TRBV28 to TRBJ2-5; D gene unclear. The CDR3 loop spans 14 amino acids. CDR1 and CDR2 (germline): MDHEN, SYDVKM. V was trimmed by 5 bases and J by 3 bases, leaving 13 bases between them. The CDR3 sequence: CASSLRTDKETQYF. The CDR3 region has the DNA TGTGCCAGCAGTCTGAGGACCGATAAAGAGACCCAGTACTTC.

The chain is built from TRBV5-6 and TRBJ2-3, with TRBD2 identical over 9 bases. V gave up 4 bases and J gave up 6 bases; unmatched junction bases: 12. The length of the CDR3 is 16 residues. The V gene's germline CDR1 is SGHDT and CDR2 YYEEEE. The CDR3 region is CASSPRLSGGGDTQYF. The DNA for the CDR3 is TGTGCCAGCAGCCCGAGACTTAGCGGGGGCGGGGATACGCAGTATTTT.

The chain employs TRBV6-5 and TRBJ1-1, with a tentative D call TRBD1 (5 bases). The ends were cut back, 2 bases at V and 3 bases at J, with 16 bases in the middle. CDR3 length: 16 residues. Germline CDR1 and CDR2: MNHEY and SVGAGI. CDR3 amino acids: CASSYGTEELYTEAFF. Here the CDR3 DNA reads TGTGCCAGCAGTTACGGGACGGAAGAGCTGTACACTGAAGCTTTCTTT.

The table lists this clonotype with a few counts. The chain recombines TRBV5-1 with TRBJ1-2, with D perhaps TRBD1 (6 bases). Germline CDR1 reads SGHRS; CDR2 reads YFSETQ. The CDR3 runs to 14 residues. Trimming removed 3 bases at V and 6 bases at J, with 15 bases between. CDR3 residues: CASSSSGSGDGYTF. The CDR3 nucleotides are TGCGCCAGCAGCTCGTCTGGGTCAGGGGATGGCTACACCTTC.

The chain employs TRBV29-1 and TRBJ1-2; D gene unclear. Germline values: CDR1 SQVTM, CDR2 ANQGSEA. The CDR3 is made up of 11 amino acids. The V and J ends lost 7 bases and 5 bases respectively, with 11 bases between them. The CDR3 DNA follows: TGCAGCGGGCCCAAGAATTATGGCTACACCTTC. Its protein product is CSGPKNYGYTF.

This chain links TRBV6-5 with TRBJ2-2; 9 positions match TRBD1. J gave up 5 bases and V 2 bases, and 3 bases lay outside the gene matches. The V gene's germline CDR1 is MNHEY and CDR2 SVGAGI. CDR3 length: 15 residues. The CDR3 region has the DNA TGTGCCAGCAGTTACGAGACAGGGGGAACCGGGGAGCTGTTTTTT. It is translated as CASSYETGGTGELFF.

The chain joins TRBV5-8 to TRBJ2-7; the D is unclear. Per the germline V gene, CDR1 is SGHTS and CDR2 is YDEGEE. This CDR3 has 15 amino acids. V was trimmed by 1 base and J by 0 bases, leaving 11 bases between them. The chain's CDR3 is CASSLSILASYEQYF. DNA for the CDR3: TGTGCCAGCAGCTTGTCAATACTGGCCTCCTACGAGCAGTACTTC.